Listed here are 21 T cell receptor beta chains from one sample, sequenced in a study of T cell repertoires in cytomegalovirus infection. TCRdb redid the calling of the reads with MiXCR, one entry per CDR3 protein. The data contain under 300,000 distinct CDR3 sequences, approximately 13% of them singletons. The sequenced material came from PBMCs. The origin of the receptors is a human donor in good health (CMV status not recorded). Some clones in this sample may be carry-over from other donors' samples.

The genes are TRBV2 and TRBJ1-4; possibly TRBD1 for D (6 bases). The V end was cut by 6 bases, the J end by 6 bases, with 17 bases between. CDR3 length: 15 amino acids. CDR1 is SNHLY and CDR2 is FYNNEI in the germline V gene. CDR3 sequence: CASSGHRDTYEKLFF. The CDR3 DNA follows: TGTGCCAGCAGCGGGCACCGGGACACTTATGAAAAACTGTTTTTT.

This chain's CDR3 is CASSLKRLTLEKLFF. The CDR3 DNA reads TGTGCCAGCAGCTTAAAAAGATTAACCCTTGAAAAACTGTTTTTT. V gene TRBV7-2 combines with J gene TRBJ1-4; D gene ambiguous. V was clipped by 2 bases and J by 7 bases, with 14 bases between them. This CDR3 is 15 amino acids long. The V gene's germline CDR1 is SGHTA and CDR2 FQGNSA.

This clonotype was counted many times. The genes are TRBV7-2 and TRBJ2-6, with a tentative D call TRBD2 (5 bases). V dropped 3 bases and J dropped 3 bases, with 6 bases sitting between them. The CDR3 runs to 14 residues. The germline gives CDR1 SGHTA, CDR2 FQGNSA. The CDR3 sequence is CASSFGVGANVLTF. For the CDR3, the DNA is TGTGCCAGCAGCTTCGGGGTTGGGGCCAACGTCCTGACTTTC.

This clonotype has at least ten counts. This chain joins TRBV7-2 and TRBJ2-5, with TRBD1 matching over 7 bases. Germline CDR1 SGHTA, CDR2 FQGNSA. This CDR3 is built from 14 residues. The junction had 5 bases not matched to a gene; V was cut back by 2 bases and J by 5 bases. CDR3 region: CASSLIQGWETQYF. The CDR3 nucleotides are TGTGCCAGCAGCTTAATACAGGGGTGGGAGACCCAGTACTTC. Combining the CDR3 with reference TRBV7-2 and TRBJ2-5 gives the whole variable domain GAGVSQSPSNKVTEKGKDVELRCDPISGHTALYWYRQSLGQGLEFLIYFQGNSAPDKSGLPSDRFSAERTGGSVSTLTIQRTQQEDSAVYLCASSLIQGWETQYFGPGTRLLVL.

The rearrangement joins TRBV5-4 to TRBJ1-1; tentative D call: TRBD1 (5 bases). With 2 bases removed from V and 5 bases from J, the gap between germline ends came to 13 bases. The CDR3 consists of 14 residues. Germline V gene lookup returns CDR1 SGHNT and CDR2 YYREEE (reference sequence). The CDR3 protein is CASSFYSGWTEAFF. In DNA form, the CDR3 reads TGTGCCAGCAGCTTTTACTCAGGGTGGACTGAAGCTTTCTTT.

This clonotype was counted at least ten times. The chain combines TRBV2 with TRBJ1-1, with TRBD1 matching over 7 bases. After removal of 3 bases from V and 4 bases from J, the junction contained 8 bases not matched to a gene. CDR3 length: 15 amino acids. Germline V gene lookup returns CDR1 SNHLY and CDR2 FYNNEI. The CDR3 is CASSDTRGQSTEAFF. CDR3 nucleotides: TGTGCCAGCAGTGATACAAGGGGGCAGAGCACTGAAGCTTTCTTT.

This clonotype was observed a handful of times. The chain employs TRBV19 and TRBJ2-2; D ambiguous. V shed 5 bases and J shed 4 bases, with 8 bases lying between them. The CDR3 totals 13 residues. CDR1 is LNHDA and CDR2 is SQIVND in the germline V gene (reference sequence). As DNA, the CDR3 is TGTGCCAGTAGTCCTAGTTTCACCGGGGAGCTGTTTTTT. Protein: CASSPSFTGELFF.

This clonotype was counted ten times or more. The rearrangement joins TRBV18 to TRBJ2-1, with D possibly called TRBD1 or TRBD2 (5 bases each). This CDR3 spans 11 amino acids. Per germline, CDR1 KGHSH and CDR2 LQKENI. Deletions cut 5 bases from V and 7 bases from J, with 6 bases between. The CDR3 here is CASSGGNEQFF. The CDR3, as DNA: TGTGCCAGCTCAGGGGGAAATGAGCAGTTCTTC.

This clonotype was seen at least ten times. The chain couples TRBV7-2 to TRBJ2-7, with 9 positions matching TRBD1. This CDR3 is built from 14 residues. J gave up 6 bases and V 5 bases, and 8 bases lay outside the gene matches. Germline-derived CDR1 and CDR2 are SGHTA and FQGNSA. DNA for the CDR3: TGTGCCAGCAGCCTCCGGACAGGGGCAGGCGAGCAGTACTTC. Translated: CASSLRTGAGEQYF.

This clonotype appeared a few times. The V call is TRBV7-2, the J call TRBJ2-1, with 8 nucleotides matching TRBD2. This CDR3 comprises 12 residues. Losses at the gene ends were 4 bases for V and 14 bases for J; bases not matched to a gene: 7. Germline V gene sequence: CDR1 SGHTA, CDR2 FQGNSA. CDR3 in amino acids: CASSSPGLDEFF. The CDR3 DNA follows: TGTGCCAGCAGCTCGCCGGGACTAGATGAGTTCTTC.

This clonotype was counted many times. The chain carries TRBV7-2 and TRBJ2-1; D is uncertain. This CDR3 has 14 amino acids. V was clipped by 2 bases and J by 5 bases, with 10 bases between them. CDR1 is SGHTA and CDR2 is FQGNSA in the germline V gene. Here the CDR3 DNA reads TGTGCCAGCAGCTTAAATCGCGCCAACAATGAGCAGTTCTTC. Residues: CASSLNRANNEQFF. Together with reference TRBV7-2 and TRBJ2-1, the CDR3 gives the full variable domain: GAGVSQSPSNKVTEKGKDVELRCDPISGHTALYWYRQSLGQGLEFLIYFQGNSAPDKSGLPSDRFSAERTGGSVSTLTIQRTQQEDSAVYLCASSLNRANNEQFFGPGTRLTVL.

This clonotype was observed at least ten times. This sequence joins TRBV7-2 and TRBJ2-1; 12 positions match TRBD2. V shed 4 bases and J 6 bases; nucleotides not matched to a gene: 4. The germline V gene encodes CDR1 SGHTA and CDR2 FQGNSA. The CDR3 spans 15 residues. The CDR3 DNA reads as TGTGCCAGCAGCTCACTAGCGGGAGGAGGCAATGAGCAGTTCTTC. Its protein is CASSSLAGGGNEQFF. Combining the CDR3 with reference TRBV7-2 and TRBJ2-1 gives the whole variable domain GAGVSQSPSNKVTEKGKDVELRCDPISGHTALYWYRQSLGQGLEFLIYFQGNSAPDKSGLPSDRFSAERTGGSVSTLTIQRTQQEDSAVYLCASSSLAGGGNEQFFGPGTRLTVL.

This clonotype was picked up a small number of times. This sequence joins TRBV6-2 or TRBV6-3 and TRBJ1-6, with D uncertain. The CDR3 contains 15 residues. V was cut by 3 bases and J by 0 bases, with 6 bases left in between. The germline CDR1 and CDR2 sequences are MNHEY and SVGEGT. DNA of the CDR3: TGTGCCAGCAGTTATGAGAGCTCCTATAATTCACCCCTCCACTTT. This sequence encodes CASSYESSYNSPLHF.

This chain joins TRBV6-2 or TRBV6-3 and TRBJ2-7, with D possibly matching TRBD2 (6 bases). V was pared by 2 bases and J by 7 bases, with 9 bases between. CDR3 length: 12 amino acids. Looked up from germline, CDR1 is MNHEY and CDR2 is SVGEGT. The CDR3 DNA follows: TGTGCCAGCAGTTACGCGGAGGGAGAGCAGTACTTC. This gives the protein CASSYAEGEQYF.

This clonotype has ten or more counts. V usage is TRBV28 and J usage is TRBJ2-1; 7 bases align to TRBD2. Germline V lookup: CDR1 MDHEN, CDR2 SYDVKM. This CDR3 contains 14 residues. V gave up 7 bases and J gave up 4 bases; unmatched junction bases: 7. The CDR3 DNA reads TGTGCCAGCAAACGGGCTAGCGGATACAATGAGCAGTTCTTC. Encoded protein: CASKRASGYNEQFF.

In this sample, this clonotype turned up many times. The V and J genes are TRBV28 and TRBJ2-7; weak D call: TRBD2 (5 bases). This CDR3 contains 15 residues. The germline V and J ends were trimmed by 4 bases and 3 bases, with 16 bases remaining between them. Per the germline V gene, CDR1 is MDHEN and CDR2 is SYDVKM. The CDR3: CASSSAWEYLYEQYF. The CDR3 DNA reads as TGTGCCAGCAGTTCTGCCTGGGAGTATCTCTACGAGCAGTACTTC.

There are many counts of this clonotype. V usage is TRBV6-5 and J usage is TRBJ2-4; 7 bases align to TRBD2. This CDR3 contains 15 residues. The V and J ends lost 2 bases and 4 bases, in that order; junction bases with no gene match: 5. Germline CDR1 MNHEY, CDR2 SVGAGI. The CDR3 reads CASSYGLAEKNIQYF. CDR3 bases: TGTGCCAGCAGTTACGGCCTAGCGGAGAAAAACATTCAGTACTTC.

The chain couples TRBV6-5 to TRBJ2-7, with TRBD1 matching over 8 bases. V lost 7 bases to trimming and J lost 4 bases; unmatched junction nucleotides: 6. CDR3 length equals 13 residues. CDR1 and CDR2 (germline): MNHEY, SVGAGI. The CDR3 loop reads CASKYRGSYEQYF. The CDR3 nucleotides read TGTGCCAGCAAGTACAGGGGGTCTTACGAGCAGTACTTC.

This clonotype has ten or more counts. The V and J genes are TRBV7-9 and TRBJ2-1, with 11 positions matching TRBD2. Germline CDR1 reads SEHNR; CDR2 reads FQNEAQ (reference sequence). CDR3 length equals 15 residues. Trimming took 7 bases from V and 2 from J; bases not matched to a gene: 4. The CDR3 is CASTLSGGAYNEQFF. DNA of the CDR3: TGTGCCAGCACCCTTAGCGGGGGGGCCTACAATGAGCAGTTCTTC. Looking up the rest from reference TRBV7-9 and TRBJ2-1 gives the full variable domain: DTGVSQNPRHKITKRGQNVTFRCDPISEHNRLYWYRQTLGQGPEFLTYFQNEAQLEKSRLLSDRFSAERPKGSFSTLEIQRTEQGDSAMYLCASTLSGGAYNEQFFGPGTRLTVL.

The chain uses TRBV24-1 and TRBJ2-1, with 8 nucleotides matching TRBD2. V lost 3 bases, J lost 5 bases, and 14 bases stayed unmatched. CDR1 and CDR2 (germline): KGHDR, SFDVKD. The CDR3 is 18 residues long. The CDR3 here is CATSDPTGSGASNNEQFF. Written as DNA, the CDR3 is TGTGCCACCAGTGATCCGACAGGTAGCGGGGCTAGTAACAATGAGCAGTTCTTC.

This chain uses TRBV30 with TRBJ2-1; D gene ambiguous. V was shortened by 0 bases and J by 9 bases, with 6 bases between the two germline ends. CDR1 is GTSNPN, CDR2 SVGIG, per germline (reference sequence). The CDR3 covers 11 residues. The CDR3 loop reads CAWSVLFEQFF. Here the CDR3 DNA reads TGTGCCTGGAGTGTACTTTTTGAGCAGTTCTTC.